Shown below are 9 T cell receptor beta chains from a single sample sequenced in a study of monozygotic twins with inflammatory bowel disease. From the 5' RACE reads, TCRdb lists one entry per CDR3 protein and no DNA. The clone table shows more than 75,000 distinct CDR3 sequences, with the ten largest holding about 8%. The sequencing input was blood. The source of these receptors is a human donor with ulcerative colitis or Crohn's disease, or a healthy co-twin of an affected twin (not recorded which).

The CDR3 region is CSVERRADTQYF. This chain links TRBV29-1 with TRBJ2-3; TCRdb gives TRBD2 as the D gene, but with no DNA this cannot be confirmed. Per germline, CDR1 SQVTM and CDR2 ANQGSEA. There are 12 residues in the CDR3.

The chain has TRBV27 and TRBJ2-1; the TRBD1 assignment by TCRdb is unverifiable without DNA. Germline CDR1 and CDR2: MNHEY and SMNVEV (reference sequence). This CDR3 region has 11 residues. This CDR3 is CASSSPGKQFF.

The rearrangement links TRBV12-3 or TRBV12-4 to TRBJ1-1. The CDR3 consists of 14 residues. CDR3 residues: CASSTSIGGAEAFF.

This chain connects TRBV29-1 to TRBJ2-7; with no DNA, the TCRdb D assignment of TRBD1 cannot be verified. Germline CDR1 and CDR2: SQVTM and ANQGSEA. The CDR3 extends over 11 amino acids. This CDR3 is CSVLTGDEQYF.

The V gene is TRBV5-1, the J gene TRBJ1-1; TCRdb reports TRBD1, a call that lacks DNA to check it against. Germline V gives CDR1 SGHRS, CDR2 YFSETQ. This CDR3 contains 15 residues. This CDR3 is CASTLTLTGDTEAFF.

The CDR3 region is CASSPGIYGYTF. V and J are TRBV3-1 and TRBJ1-2. Germline V gene lookup returns CDR1 LGHDT and CDR2 YNNKEL (reference sequence). The CDR3 spans 12 residues.

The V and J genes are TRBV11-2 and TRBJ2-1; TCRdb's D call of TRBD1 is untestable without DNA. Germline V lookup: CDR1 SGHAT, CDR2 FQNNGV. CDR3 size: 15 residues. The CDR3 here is CASSLGGFAYNEQFF.

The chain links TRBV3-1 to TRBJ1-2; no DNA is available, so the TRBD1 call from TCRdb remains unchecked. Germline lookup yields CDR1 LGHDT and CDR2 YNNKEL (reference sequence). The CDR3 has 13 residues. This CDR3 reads CASSQDRRGVGTF.

The CDR3 is CSARVGDRKSYEQYF. V gene TRBV20-1 combines with J gene TRBJ2-7; with no DNA, the TCRdb D assignment of TRBD1 cannot be verified. Germline CDR1 reads DFQATT; CDR2 reads SNEGSKA (reference sequence). There are 15 residues in the CDR3.